This T cell receptor beta chain was recovered during a study of response to subunit inactivated influenza vaccine. CDR1 SGDLS and CDR2 YYNGEE come from the germline V gene. J was trimmed by 7 bases and V by 6 bases; bases with no gene match: 12. The CDR3 length is 15 residues. TCRdb itself ran the RT-PCR reads through MiXCR, one entry per CDR3 protein. In the table there are hundreds of thousands of distinct CDR3 sequences, roughly 23% of which are singletons. The sequencing here drew on CD4+ T cells sorted from PBMCs, taken approximately 5 days after vaccination. This clonotype originated in a man aged 45 to 65 who received an inactivated influenza vaccine. The chain combines TRBV9 with TRBJ2-1, with 8 bases that match TRBD1. CDR3 residues: CASTTGRGPQNEQFF. In DNA form, the CDR3 reads TGTGCCAGCACCACGGGCAGGGGGCCTCAGAATGAGCAGTTCTTC.